One sample yielded the 17 T cell receptor beta chains listed below, sequenced in a study of blood T cell repertoires in COVID-19. Some clones are missing from TCRdb's copy, which holds only in-frame ones; the method was immunoSEQ multiplex PCR. The sample has 60,000 to 75,000 clones; roughly 71% are singletons. The specimen sequenced was peripheral blood. These TCRs come from a woman between 50 and 59 years old with active or convalescent COVID-19.

The rearrangement links TRBV5-6 to TRBJ1-3; D remains unclear. V lost 2 bases and J lost 6, with 9 bases in between. Per germline, CDR1 SGHDT and CDR2 YYEEEE. This CDR3 region has 13 residues. The CDR3 region is CASSFIGENTIYF. The DNA of the CDR3 is TGTGCCAGCAGCTTTATCGGGGAAAACACCATATATTTT. Full variable domain (remainder filled in from reference TRBV5-6 and TRBJ1-3): DAGVTQSPTHLIKTRGQQVTLRCSPKSGHDTVSWYQQALGQGPQFIFQYYEEEERQRGNFPDRFSGHQFPNYSSELNVNALLLGDSALYLCASSFIGENTIYFGEGSWLTVV.

The DNA of the CDR3 is TGTGCCAGCAGCGGGGGACAGATCACAGAGACCCAGTACTTC. It encodes CASSGGQITETQYF. The rearrangement joins TRBV9 to TRBJ2-5; 7 positions match TRBD1. The V and J ends lost 3 bases and 4 bases, in that order; junction bases with no gene match: 6. Germline loops: CDR1 SGDLS, CDR2 YYNGEE. This CDR3 has 14 amino acids.

This chain joins TRBV7-8 and TRBJ2-7; D is perhaps TRBD2 (6 bases). The CDR3 totals 15 residues. The V and J ends lost 0 bases and 3 bases respectively, with 12 bases between them. Per germline, CDR1 SGHVS and CDR2 FQNEAQ. The CDR3 protein is CASSLAGGDYYEQYF. CDR3 in DNA: TGTGCCAGCAGCTTAGCGGGGGGTGATTACTACGAGCAGTACTTC.

This clone appeared a few times. The chain uses TRBV4-3 and TRBJ2-3; a possible D gene is TRBD2 (6 bases). Germline-derived CDR1 and CDR2 are LGHNA and YSLEER. The CDR3 has 16 residues. V was cut by 1 base and J by 2 bases, with 13 bases left in between. CDR3 sequence (DNA): TGCGCCAGCAGCCAAGCCCCGGCTAGCGACACAGATACGCAGTATTTT. As protein: CASSQAPASDTDTQYF.

V usage is TRBV18 and J usage is TRBJ2-4; 9 positions match TRBD1. Germline values: CDR1 KGHSH, CDR2 LQKENI. The CDR3 loop spans 17 amino acids. V shed 2 bases, J shed 0 bases, and the junction held 5 bases outside the gene matches. The CDR3 DNA reads TGTGCCAGCTCACCAGGGACAGGGACACTAGCCAAAAACATTCAGTACTTC. Protein product: CASSPGTGTLAKNIQYF.

This chain uses TRBV20-1 with TRBJ2-1; perhaps TRBD2 as D (5 bases). The V end lost 2 bases, the J end lost 11 bases, and 10 bases lay between the germline ends. The CDR3 loop spans 11 amino acids. Germline CDR1 reads DFQATT; CDR2 reads SNEGSKA (reference sequence). For the CDR3, the DNA is TGCAGTGCTAGATCAGAGCGGAAGCAGTTCTTC. It translates to CSARSERKQFF.

The chain is built from TRBV18 and TRBJ1-5; D gene ambiguous. The V end was cut by 4 bases, the J end by 2 bases, with 9 bases between. Germline CDR1 is KGHSH and CDR2 is LQKENI. This CDR3 region has 14 residues. CDR3 coding DNA: TGTGCCAGCTCACAAGACTGGCGCAATCAGCCCCAGCATTTT. Encoded protein: CASSQDWRNQPQHF. Full variable domain (remainder filled in from reference TRBV18 and TRBJ1-5): NAGVMQNPRHLVRRRGQEARLRCSPMKGHSHVYWYRQLPEEGLKFMVYLQKENIIDESGMPKERFSAEFPKEGPSILRIQQVVRGDSAAYFCASSQDWRNQPQHFGDGTRLSIL.

V usage is TRBV4-1 and J usage is TRBJ2-7; 7 bases are shared with TRBD2. J gave up 4 bases and V 2 bases, and 17 bases lay outside the gene matches. Germline CDR1 MGHRA, CDR2 YSYEKL. This CDR3 spans 18 amino acids. This CDR3 reads CASSQTNLGFAAGYEQYF. CDR3 nucleotide sequence: TGCGCCAGCAGCCAAACCAACTTGGGATTTGCAGCGGGGTACGAGCAGTACTTC.

In its sample, this clone was seen a few times. The chain has TRBV6-2 or TRBV6-3 and TRBJ2-3, with 13 bases matching TRBD2. The V segment lost 6 bases and the J segment 1 base; nucleotides outside the gene matches: 7. This CDR3 contains 17 residues. CDR1 is MNHEY and CDR2 is SVGEGT in the germline V gene. In DNA, the CDR3 is TGTGCCAGCAGCCCCGCAGGACTAGCGGGAGGCACAGATACGCAGTATTTT. Translated, it gives CASSPAGLAGGTDTQYF.

The chain recombines TRBV19 with TRBJ1-2; D gene ambiguous. CDR1 LNHDA and CDR2 SQIVND come from the germline V gene (reference sequence). CDR3 length equals 17 residues. The V and J ends lost 7 bases and 1 base respectively, with 22 bases between them. The CDR3 sequence: CASTSSIQRRRNYGYTF. The CDR3 DNA is TGTGCCAGTACCTCATCTATCCAGCGACGCCGTAACTATGGCTACACCTTC.

This clone was seen once. The rearrangement links TRBV4-2 to TRBJ1-1; D is unresolved. Germline assignment: CDR1 LGHNA and CDR2 YNFKEQ. V lost 4 bases and J lost 1, with 7 bases in between. CDR3 length: 13 residues. The CDR3 loop reads CASSPTENTEAFF. The CDR3 coding sequence is TGTGCCAGCAGCCCCACTGAGAACACTGAAGCTTTCTTT.

The chain joins TRBV11-2 to TRBJ2-7, with a tentative D call TRBD2 (5 bases). The length of the CDR3 is 15 residues. CDR1 and CDR2 (germline): SGHAT, FQNNGV. V was cut by 5 bases and J by 7 bases, with 21 bases left in between. CDR3 nucleotide sequence: TGTGCCAGCAGCCATCTCTGGACTGATCAGCGGGAGCAGTACTTC. It translates to CASSHLWTDQREQYF.

The sample holds a few counts of this clone. The chain has TRBV14 and TRBJ2-1, with 14 bases fitting TRBD2. This CDR3 is 18 amino acids long. CDR1 SGHDN and CDR2 FVKESK come from the germline V gene. The V gene end was trimmed by 0 bases and the J gene end by 5 bases; junction bases not matched to a gene: 6. The CDR3 DNA sequence: TGTGCCAGCAGCCAAGATAGGACTAGCGGGAGGTTCCACAATGAGCAGTTCTTC. Translated: CASSQDRTSGRFHNEQFF. Variable domain in full (rest from reference TRBV14 and TRBJ2-1): EAGVTQFPSHSVIEKGQTVTLRCDPISGHDNLYWYRRVMGKEIKFLLHFVKESKQDESGMPNNRFLAERTGGTYSTLKVQPAELEDSGVYFCASSQDRTSGRFHNEQFFGPGTRLTVL.

J is TRBJ2-7 and V is TRBV2, with a weak D call TRBD2 (5 bases). CDR3 length: 15 amino acids. The ends were cut back, 2 bases at V and 3 bases at J, with 14 bases in the middle. Germline assignment: CDR1 SNHLY and CDR2 FYNNEI. The CDR3 region has the DNA TGTGCCAGCAGTGAATTCTTCTCTAGCAACTACGAGCAGTACTTC. Amino acid sequence: CASSEFFSSNYEQYF.

This chain links TRBV28 with TRBJ2-1, with 8 bases aligning to TRBD2. J gave up 8 bases and V 6 bases, and 12 bases lay outside the gene matches. Germline loops: CDR1 MDHEN, CDR2 SYDVKM. CDR3 size: 15 residues. DNA for the CDR3: TGTGCCAGCAGCCCTGGGGCGGGAGGCGGCTATGAGCAGTTCTTC. Protein sequence: CASSPGAGGGYEQFF.

The chain uses TRBV16 and TRBJ1-1; tentative D call: TRBD1 (6 bases). The V and J ends lost 4 bases and 5 bases respectively, with 17 bases between them. Per germline, CDR1 KGHSY and CDR2 FQNENV. CDR3 size: 15 residues. CDR3 loop: CASSRIGGALTEAFF. The CDR3 bases are TGTGCCAGCAGCCGAATAGGGGGGGCGCTTACTGAAGCTTTCTTT.

CDR3 amino acids: CASSQGRGEQYF. CDR3 DNA: TGTGCCAGCAGCCAAGGGAGGGGAGAGCAGTACTTC. The chain joins TRBV3-1 (or the pseudogene TRBV3-2) to TRBJ2-7, with D maybe TRBD2 (6 bases). This CDR3 comprises 12 residues. V was cut by 1 base and J by 7 bases, with 8 bases left in between. The germline V gene encodes CDR1 LGHDT and CDR2 YNNKEL (reference sequence).